The sequence of this TCR beta chain was determined in a study of shared clonotypes between healthy human individuals. Study outcomes and limitations: Estimated richness values were generally larger in naive subsets than in memory subsets. Shared clonotypes across all four donors exceeded non-shared ones in generation probability. The genetic and exposure-history diversity represented was limited by few donors.

Assay: immunoSEQ multiplex PCR; the TCRdb copy retains only in-frame clones and omits some. The sample has under 150,000 clones; about 63% are singletons. This clone has more than one count but fewer than ten. Its target is unknown. Healthy adults negative for HIV, lacking recent acute infections or vaccinations, served as donors. This sequence was found in a woman aged 25-40 years in good health. Sequencing was performed on memory CD8+ T cells sorted from blood. Indicated subset: CD45RO+ cells pooled with CCR7-negative TemRA cells.

The CDR3 DNA is TGTGCCAGCAGTTTAGAAATGGTTGACGGGGAGCTGTTTTTT. This sequence encodes CASSLEMVDGELFF. The gene calls are TRBV2 and TRBJ2-2; D uncertain. The CDR3 is made up of 14 amino acids. V was shortened by 5 bases and J by 7 bases, with 14 bases between the two germline ends. The V gene's germline CDR1 is SNHLY and CDR2 FYNNEI.